These T cell receptor beta chains were read from a single sample in a study of OX40 agonist ivuxolimab in advanced cancers. Sequenced by immunoSEQ multiplex PCR; TCRdb stores in-frame clones only, minus some. The sample contains some 66,000 clones, around 84% of which appear only once. This sample comprised CD4+ or CD8+ T cells sorted from blood, obtained in a trial of the OX40 agonist ivuxolimab. The source is an adult with an advanced solid tumor such as melanoma, head and neck, liver or kidney cancer. Each CDR3 is given with its conserved first and last residue. The order of the fields is clone size, J gene, V gene, D gene, CDR3 protein, CDR3 DNA. The D gene is left open where the match is weak. Rows give clone size only sometimes, using once, few, many, or a class for an expanded clone.

- TRBJ1-2 TRBV27 - CASSFTQGNYGYTF TGTGCCAGCAGTTTCACACAGGGAAACTATGGCTACACCTTC
once TRBJ1-2 TRBV30 TRBD1 CAWSVRLRYRGESDGYTF TGTGCCTGGAGTGTACGATTAAGGTACAGGGGGGAAAGCGATGGCTACACCTTC
once TRBJ2-5 TRBV15 - CATSRQGGPQETQYF TGTGCCACCAGCAGACAAGGGGGACCCCAAGAGACCCAGTACTTC
once TRBJ1-1 TRBV15 TRBD1 CATSRRTEGAGAFF TGTGCCACCAGCAGGAGAACAGAGGGGGCAGGAGCTTTCTTT
- TRBJ1-5 TRBV7-9 - CASSLTDQPQHF TGTGCCAGCAGCTTGACAGATCAGCCCCAGCATTTT
- TRBJ2-3 TRBV7-6 TRBD1 CASSRGTGGTDTQYF TGTGCCAGCAGCCGAGGGACAGGCGGCACAGATACGCAGTATTTT
once TRBJ2-5 TRBV11-1 TRBD2 CASSYRLAGDQETQYF TGTGCCAGCAGCTATAGACTAGCGGGAGACCAGGAGACCCAGTACTTC
- TRBJ2-1 TRBV11-3 TRBD2 CASTAGGGEQFF TGTGCCAGCACGGCCGGGGGGGGTGAGCAGTTCTTC
- TRBJ2-7 TRBV18 - CASIRDSLSSYEQYF TGTGCCAGCATCCGGGATTCCCTAAGCTCCTACGAGCAGTACTTC
- TRBJ2-1 TRBV18 TRBD2 CASSPGEGNEQFF TGTGCCAGCTCACCAGGGGAGGGGAACGAGCAGTTCTTC
- TRBJ2-3 TRBV29-1 - CSADGHFTDTQYF TGCAGCGCTGACGGACACTTCACAGATACGCAGTATTTT
- TRBJ2-7 TRBV5-1 - CASFGGGSSYEQYF TGCGCCAGCTTTGGGGGGGGCAGCTCCTACGAGCAGTACTTC
- TRBJ1-1 TRBV7-3 TRBD1 CASIQGGQGATEAFF TGTGCCAGCATTCAAGGAGGACAGGGGGCCACTGAAGCTTTCTTT
- TRBJ2-2 TRBV4-1 TRBD1 CASSKPGQGSGELFF TGCGCCAGCAGCAAACCGGGACAGGGGTCCGGGGAGCTGTTTTTT
- TRBJ1-2 TRBV2 TRBD1 CASSETGNYGYTF TGTGCCAGCAGCGAGACAGGGAATTATGGCTACACCTTC
- TRBJ1-1 TRBV7-9 - CASSLSAGGGTEAFF TGTGCCAGCAGCCTTTCAGCGGGGGGCGGCACTGAAGCTTTCTTT
- TRBJ1-3 TRBV6-5 - CASRYTGNSGNTIYF TGTGCCAGCAGGTACACAGGAAATTCTGGAAACACCATATATTTT
- TRBJ1-1 TRBV6-1 TRBD1 CASSDRQGAGNTEAFF TGTGCCAGCAGTGACAGACAGGGGGCGGGGAACACTGAAGCTTTCTTT
once TRBJ1-5 TRBV28 - CASSLPGGNQPQHF TGTGCCAGCAGTTTACCGGGCGGCAATCAGCCCCAGCATTTT
- TRBJ2-1 TRBV6-1 TRBD2 CASSEATSGYNEQFF TGTGCCAGCAGTGAAGCCACTAGCGGGTACAATGAGCAGTTCTTC
- TRBJ1-1 TRBV30 - CAWRPQDTEAFF TGTGCCTGGAGGCCCCAGGACACTGAAGCTTTCTTT
- TRBJ2-7 TRBV28 TRBD2 CASSSAGGIYEQYF TGTGCCAGCAGTTCGGCGGGGGGGATCTACGAGCAGTACTTC
- TRBJ1-1 TRBV5-8 - CASSRGRMNTEAFF TGTGCCAGCAGCCGGGGACGGATGAACACTGAAGCTTTCTTT
- TRBJ1-1 TRBV6-1 TRBD1 CASSLRTGETEAFF TGTGCCAGCAGCCTCCGGACAGGGGAAACTGAAGCTTTCTTT
- TRBJ2-1 TRBV11-3 TRBD2 CASSLSYSGGPGNEQFF TGTGCCAGCAGCTTATCGTATTCGGGAGGGCCAGGAAATGAGCAGTTCTTC
- TRBJ2-1 TRBV28 TRBD2 CASSPQGTSGSNEQFF TGTGCCAGCAGTCCCCAAGGGACTAGCGGGAGTAATGAGCAGTTCTTC
- TRBJ1-1 TRBV11-3 - CASHGAIRHTEAFF TGTGCCAGCCACGGGGCTATTAGACACACTGAAGCTTTCTTT
- TRBJ2-3 TRBV10-3 - CAISGLNTQYF TGTGCCATCAGTGGCCTGAATACGCAGTATTTT
- TRBJ2-6 TRBV11-3 - CASSLPTGMVGANVLTF TGTGCCAGCAGCCTACCGACGGGGATGGTCGGGGCCAACGTCCTGACTTTC
- TRBJ2-5 TRBV6-6 TRBD2 CASSLAGTQETQYF TGTGCCAGCTCCTTAGCGGGGACTCAAGAGACCCAGTACTTC
once TRBJ2-1 TRBV5-6 - CASSLPQGSYNEQFF TGTGCCAGCAGCTTACCGCAGGGCTCCTACAATGAGCAGTTCTTC
- TRBJ2-4 TRBV4-3 TRBD1 CASSPNYGTGDSVKNIQYF TGCGCCAGCAGCCCGAATTACGGGACAGGGGATTCTGTCAAAAACATTCAGTACTTC
- TRBJ1-5 TRBV2 TRBD1 CASSATGGHQPQHF TGTGCCAGCAGTGCGACAGGGGGCCATCAGCCCCAGCATTTT
once TRBJ2-1 TRBV5-4 TRBD2 CASSLELAGIGNEQFF TGTGCCAGCAGCTTGGAACTAGCGGGAATTGGCAATGAGCAGTTCTTC
- TRBJ1-2 TRBV18 - CASSPEVSRDGSYTF TGTGCCAGCTCACCAGAGGTGTCCCGGGATGGAAGCTACACCTTC
- TRBJ1-2 TRBV6-1 - CASSETSETF TGTGCCAGCAGTGAGACATCGGAAACCTTC
- TRBJ2-3 TRBV9 - CASSVGRADTQYF TGTGCCAGCAGCGTAGGCAGGGCAGATACGCAGTATTTT
- TRBJ2-1 TRBV6-1 - CASSQKTNEQFF TGTGCCAGCAGCCAAAAAACTAATGAGCAGTTCTTC
- TRBJ1-2 TRBV6-6 TRBD1 CASSGQGPYGYTF TGTGCCAGCAGTGGACAGGGGCCCTATGGCTACACCTTC